The 23 T cell receptor beta chains in this list originate from one sample, sequenced in a study of quantifying T cell responses using KT2 cells. Study as a whole: Reverse transcription used primers in the TCR alpha and beta constant regions.

Each cDNA got a UMI-containing oligo ligated at its 3' end. First-round PCR used approximately 4 cycles and beta primers RC1.1 and RC1.2 covering TRBC1 and TRBC2. Each CDR3 protein gets one entry after TCRdb re-called the UMI-ligation and nested PCR reads with MiXCR. The repertoire holds around 35,000 distinct CDR3 sequences, with around a tenth as singletons. The source material was PBMCs spiked with cells of the T cell clone KT2. The receptors shown here come from a human donor.

This clonotype appeared once. The rearrangement links TRBV2 to TRBJ2-1; D may be TRBD2 (6 bases). Germline values: CDR1 SNHLY, CDR2 FYNNEI. The CDR3 sequence is 13 residues long. Trimming pared 6 bases from V and 8 bases from J, leaving 14 bases between. The CDR3 DNA reads TGTGCCAGCAGGGGGGGAAGCCACGATGAGCAGTTCTTC. Its translation is CASRGGSHDEQFF. The whole variable domain, remainder taken from reference TRBV2 and TRBJ2-1, is EPEVTQTPSHQVTQMGQEVILRCVPISNHLYFYWYRQILGQKVEFLVSFYNNEISEKSEIFDDQFSVERPDGSNFTLKIRSTKLEDSAMYFCASRGGSHDEQFFGPGTRLTVL.

This clonotype was picked up a small number of times. The rearrangement joins TRBV5-1 to TRBJ1-1; 7 bases are shared with TRBD1. The CDR3 is 14 amino acids. From germline, CDR1 is SGHRS and CDR2 YFSETQ. The V segment lost 2 bases and the J segment 2 bases; nucleotides outside the gene matches: 3. CDR3 protein: CASSFGDSNTEAFF. For the CDR3, the DNA is TGCGCCAGCAGCTTTGGGGACAGCAACACTGAAGCTTTCTTT. Using reference TRBV5-1 and TRBJ1-1 for the parts outside the CDR3, the full variable domain is KAGVTQTPRYLIKTRGQQVTLSCSPISGHRSVSWYQQTPGQGLQFLFEYFSETQRNKGNFPGRFSGRQFSNSRSEMNVSTLELGDSALYLCASSFGDSNTEAFFGQGTRLTVV.

The chain joins TRBV7-9 to TRBJ2-5; 8 nucleotides agree with TRBD2. Germline V gene data show CDR1 as SEHNR and CDR2 as FQNEAQ (reference sequence). V was pared by 10 bases and J by 2 bases, with 9 bases of the junction left unmatched. This CDR3 is 14 amino acids long. CDR3 sequence reads: CAKSGGERQETQYF. The CDR3 coding sequence is TGTGCCAAGTCCGGGGGGGAAAGGCAAGAGACCCAGTACTTC.

In this sample, this clonotype turned up many times. The chain joins TRBV6-5 to TRBJ1-1, with a tentative D call TRBD1 (5 bases). CDR3 length: 13 amino acids. Germline assignment: CDR1 MNHEY and CDR2 SVGAGI. The V gene lost 6 bases and the J gene lost 5 bases, with 13 bases spanning the gap. The CDR3 loop reads CASRAIGATEAFF. In DNA form, the CDR3 reads TGTGCCAGCAGGGCAATAGGGGCAACTGAAGCTTTCTTT.

V and J are TRBV27 and TRBJ2-3, with TRBD2 as a possible D gene (6 bases). Between the trimmed V and J ends, which lost 3 bases and 2 bases, there was a span of 12 bases. This CDR3 has 15 amino acids. From germline, CDR1 is MNHEY and CDR2 SMNVEV (reference sequence). The CDR3 is CASSLGRGYTDTQYF. In DNA, the CDR3 is TGTGCCAGCAGTTTGGGGCGGGGATACACAGATACGCAGTATTTT.

This clonotype was found a few times. The genes are TRBV20-1 and TRBJ2-3; D might be TRBD2 (5 bases). The V end was cut by 1 base, the J end by 0 bases, with 8 bases between. The CDR3 contains 14 residues. Germline CDR1 DFQATT, CDR2 SNEGSKA (reference sequence). CDR3 protein: CSARVRGSTDTQYF. DNA of the CDR3: TGCAGTGCTAGAGTACGCGGGAGCACAGATACGCAGTATTTT.

This clonotype was observed many times. The chain joins TRBV12-3 or TRBV12-4 to TRBJ1-1; D call uncertain. CDR3 size: 13 residues. Trimming removed 5 bases from V and 6 bases from J, with 13 bases in between. CDR3 DNA sequence: TGTGCCAGCAGTCGAGACGAACACGCTGAAGCTTTCTTT. Translating it yields CASSRDEHAEAFF.

The rearrangement uses TRBV6-5 and TRBJ2-7; D ambiguous. The CDR3 totals 13 residues. Germline-derived CDR1 and CDR2 are MNHEY and SVGAGI. The V end was cut by 2 bases, the J end by 5 bases, with 10 bases between. The CDR3, as DNA: TGTGCCAGCAGTTACGTTGCTCGAGACGAGCAGTACTTC. This gives the protein CASSYVARDEQYF.

This clonotype was picked up many times. The chain carries TRBV18 and TRBJ1-2, with 7 bases lining up with TRBD1. Germline CDR1 reads KGHSH; CDR2 reads LQKENI. The V and J ends lost 4 bases and 2 bases, in that order; junction bases with no gene match: 4. The CDR3 loop spans 14 amino acids. For the CDR3, the DNA is TGTGCCAGCTCACTAGGGACAGTAAACTATGGCTACACCTTC. It is translated as CASSLGTVNYGYTF. Complete variable domain (other parts from reference TRBV18 and TRBJ1-2): NAGVMQNPRHLVRRRGQEARLRCSPMKGHSHVYWYRQLPEEGLKFMVYLQKENIIDESGMPKERFSAEFPKEGPSILRIQQVVRGDSAAYFCASSLGTVNYGYTFGSGTRLTVV.

The rearrangement links TRBV6-5 to TRBJ1-2, with a possible D match to TRBD1 (5 bases). This CDR3 has 14 residues. CDR1 and CDR2 from the germline V gene are MNHEY and SVGAGI. V shed 6 bases and J shed 0 bases, with 11 bases lying between them. DNA of the CDR3: TGTGCCAGCAGGCCCGGAGGGGCTAACTATGGCTACACCTTC. Its translation is CASRPGGANYGYTF.

This clonotype was found a few times. V and J are TRBV6-6 and TRBJ1-1; D not certain. This CDR3 contains 14 residues. Trimming left V 2 bases short and J 7 bases short, with 14 bases between. CDR1 and CDR2 from the germline V gene are MNHNY and SVGAGI (reference sequence). This chain's CDR3 is CASSYTLGRDEAFF. CDR3 DNA: TGTGCCAGCAGTTACACCCTCGGTCGGGATGAAGCTTTCTTT.

This chain connects TRBV6-2 or TRBV6-3 to TRBJ1-5, with D maybe TRBD1 (6 bases). Per germline, CDR1 MNHEY and CDR2 SVGEGT. Between the trimmed V and J ends, which lost 8 bases and 6 bases, there was a span of 14 bases. CDR3 length equals 13 residues. In DNA, the CDR3 is TGTGCCAGCTCGGGACAATCCGGTCAGCCCCAGCATTTT. Its translation: CASSGQSGQPQHF.

This clonotype was observed a handful of times. This chain connects TRBV27 to TRBJ2-2; no clear D. Trimming removed 1 base at V and 3 bases at J, with 12 bases between. CDR1 MNHEY and CDR2 SMNVEV come from the germline V gene (reference sequence). This CDR3 spans 16 amino acids. Here the CDR3 reads CASSLLGISDTGELFF. The CDR3 nucleotides read TGTGCCAGCAGTTTATTGGGGATTTCGGACACCGGGGAGCTGTTTTTT.

This clonotype has only a few counts. The chain joins TRBV5-1 to TRBJ1-2; a weak D match, TRBD1 (6 bases). Germline-derived CDR1 and CDR2 are SGHRS and YFSETQ. Trimming pared 5 bases from V and 0 bases from J, leaving 14 bases between. The CDR3 is made up of 15 amino acids. The CDR3 is CASRPGQTPNYGYTF. CDR3 nucleotide sequence: TGCGCCAGCAGACCTGGACAGACGCCTAACTATGGCTACACCTTC.

This clonotype has ten or more counts. The CDR3 region is CSARDVGHGGETQYF. CDR3 in DNA: TGCAGTGCTAGAGATGTAGGACACGGGGGCGAGACCCAGTACTTC. This sequence joins TRBV20-1 and TRBJ2-5; D assignment may be TRBD1 or TRBD2 (6 bases each). The V gene lost 0 bases and the J gene lost 5 bases, with 16 bases spanning the gap. The CDR3 consists of 15 residues. Germline CDR1 and CDR2: DFQATT and SNEGSKA (reference sequence).

The J gene is TRBJ1-6, the V gene TRBV7-9, with D hard to call. In germline, CDR1 is SEHNR, CDR2 FQNEAQ (reference sequence). The CDR3 runs to 12 residues. Trimming took off 5 bases at V and 5 bases at J, with 4 bases between the two ends. The DNA for the CDR3 is TGTGCCAGCAGCCTGAATAATTCACCCCTCCACTTT. This encodes CASSLNNSPLHF.

This clonotype occurred many times. Here the CDR3 reads CASSLEGQFYGYTF. The CDR3 region has the DNA TGTGCCAGCAGCTTAGAGGGACAGTTCTATGGCTACACCTTC. The rearrangement links TRBV7-2 to TRBJ1-2, with 7 nucleotides matching TRBD1. The CDR3 is 14 amino acids. J was trimmed by 4 bases and V by 1 base; bases with no gene match: 3. Per the germline V gene, CDR1 is SGHTA and CDR2 is FQGNSA.

This clonotype was seen a few times. CDR3 sequence: CASSLTETRANTEAFF. For the CDR3, the DNA is TGCGCCAGCAGCTTGACCGAGACAAGGGCGAACACTGAAGCTTTCTTT. V and J are TRBV5-1 and TRBJ1-1, with D unresolved. This CDR3 spans 16 amino acids. Germline CDR1 reads SGHRS; CDR2 reads YFSETQ. V dropped 1 base and J dropped 1 base, with 14 bases sitting between them.

V is TRBV10-3 and J is TRBJ2-2; D perhaps matches TRBD2 (6 bases). CDR1 and CDR2 (germline): ENHRY, SYGVKD. The CDR3 sequence is 14 residues long. Trimming took 6 bases from V and 3 from J, leaving 11 bases between them. In DNA form, the CDR3 reads TGTGCCATCAGCGGACTACTAGACACCGGGGAGCTGTTTTTT. Protein: CAISGLLDTGELFF.

The chain recombines TRBV6-5 with TRBJ1-1, with a tentative D call TRBD1 (5 bases). From germline, CDR1 is MNHEY and CDR2 SVGAGI. Between the trimmed V and J ends, which lost 6 bases and 5 bases, there was a span of 19 bases. This CDR3 is 15 amino acids long. In DNA, the CDR3 is TGTGCCAGCAGCCCCCTGGTGGGGGTATGGACTGAAGCTTTCTTT. Amino acids: CASSPLVGVWTEAFF.

The chain is built from TRBV11-2 and TRBJ2-3; the D is unclear. Germline CDR1 reads SGHAT; CDR2 reads FQNNGV. V dropped 5 bases and J dropped 7 bases, with 7 bases sitting between them. The CDR3 loop spans 11 amino acids. The CDR3 protein is CASSGRYTQYF. For the CDR3, the DNA is TGTGCCAGCAGCGGAAGGTATACGCAGTATTTT.

This clonotype showed up just a few times. This chain links TRBV7-9 with TRBJ1-2, with no clear D. The CDR3 totals 14 residues. V lost 1 base and J lost 3, with 9 bases in between. Germline lookup yields CDR1 SEHNR and CDR2 FQNEAQ (reference sequence). This CDR3 is CASSLGTADYGYTF. Written as DNA, the CDR3 is TGTGCCAGCAGCTTAGGGACCGCGGACTATGGCTACACCTTC.

This clonotype was counted between two and nine times. J is TRBJ2-3 and V is TRBV2, with D tentatively TRBD1 (5 bases). Germline V gene sequence: CDR1 SNHLY, CDR2 FYNNEI. The CDR3 sequence is 16 residues long. The V end was cut by 4 bases, the J end by 0 bases, with 14 bases between. CDR3 DNA sequence: TGTGCCAGCAGTGGAGGCCAGGGTGGGAGCACAGATACGCAGTATTTT. This codes for CASSGGQGGSTDTQYF.